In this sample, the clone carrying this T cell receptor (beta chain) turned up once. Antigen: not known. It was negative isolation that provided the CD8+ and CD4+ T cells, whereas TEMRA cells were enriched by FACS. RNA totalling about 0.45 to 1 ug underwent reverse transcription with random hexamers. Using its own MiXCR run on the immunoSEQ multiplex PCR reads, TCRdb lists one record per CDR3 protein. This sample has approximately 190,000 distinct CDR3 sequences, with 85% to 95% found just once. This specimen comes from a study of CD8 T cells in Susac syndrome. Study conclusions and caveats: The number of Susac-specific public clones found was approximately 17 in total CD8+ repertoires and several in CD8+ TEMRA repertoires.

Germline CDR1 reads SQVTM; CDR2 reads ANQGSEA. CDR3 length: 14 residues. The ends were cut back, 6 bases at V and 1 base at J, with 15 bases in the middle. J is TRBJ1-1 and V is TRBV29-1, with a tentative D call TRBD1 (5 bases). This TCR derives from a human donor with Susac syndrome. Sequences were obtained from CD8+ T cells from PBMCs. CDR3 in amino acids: CSVFGGRQNTEAFF. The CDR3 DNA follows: TGCAGCGTATTTGGGGGGAGGCAGAACACTGAAGCTTTCTTT. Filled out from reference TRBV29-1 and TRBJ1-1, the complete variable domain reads SAVISQKPSRDICQRGTSLTIQCQVDSQVTMMFWYRQQPGQSLTLIATANQGSEATYESGFVIDKFPISRPNLTFSTLTVSNMSPEDSSIYLCSVFGGRQNTEAFFGQGTRLTVV.